These T cell receptor beta chains were read from a single sample in a study of T-cell reconstitution after alpha-beta-depleted transplantation in children. TCRdb ran MiXCR on the PCR reads and lists one entry per CDR3 protein. The sample yields some 200,000 distinct CDR3 sequences, roughly a tenth seen once. The source was PBMCs from the stem cell graft donor, collected from the stem cell graft. The receptors were sampled from a human donor who donated a stem cell graft to a child with SCID. CDR3s include the opening cysteine and the closing phenylalanine or tryptophan. The order of the fields is clone size, D gene, V gene, J gene, CDR3 protein, CDR3 DNA. A D gene is named only where the DNA matches it firmly. Clone size appears in some rows only: once, few, many, or a class for an expanded clone.

abundance: many
d_gene: NA
v_gene: TRBV10-3
j_gene: TRBJ1-3
CDR3aa: CAISSQQGSGNTIYF
CDR3nt: TGTGCCATCAGCAGTCAACAGGGCTCTGGAAACACCATATATTTT

abundance: many
d_gene: NA
v_gene: TRBV12-3/TRBV12-4
j_gene: TRBJ1-2
CDR3aa: CASSPLPTAYGYTF
CDR3nt: TGTGCCAGCAGCCCCCTCCCAACGGCCTATGGCTACACCTTC

abundance: many
d_gene: NA
v_gene: TRBV12-3/TRBV12-4
j_gene: TRBJ2-4
CDR3aa: CASSLLGAGNIQYF
CDR3nt: TGTGCCAGCTCTTTACTTGGGGCGGGAAACATTCAGTACTTC

abundance: many
d_gene: TRBD1
v_gene: TRBV5-1
j_gene: TRBJ2-3
CDR3aa: CASSPVDRVADTQYF
CDR3nt: TGCGCCAGCAGCCCGGTGGACAGGGTCGCAGATACGCAGTATTTT

abundance: many
d_gene: NA
v_gene: TRBV7-2
j_gene: TRBJ1-4
CDR3aa: CASSYQRAGEKLFF
CDR3nt: TGTGCCAGCAGCTATCAGAGGGCAGGTGAAAAACTGTTTTTT

abundance: NA
d_gene: TRBD1
v_gene: TRBV5-1
j_gene: TRBJ1-2
CDR3aa: CASSTGVSYGYTF
CDR3nt: TGCGCCAGCAGTACAGGGGTATCCTATGGCTACACCTTC

abundance: many
d_gene: TRBD1
v_gene: TRBV6-1
j_gene: TRBJ2-7
CDR3aa: CASTPLKDRGNYEQYF
CDR3nt: TGTGCCAGCACCCCCCTAAAGGACAGGGGAAACTACGAGCAGTACTTC

abundance: many
d_gene: NA
v_gene: TRBV7-2
j_gene: TRBJ2-1
CDR3aa: CASSFVDLTHNEQFF
CDR3nt: TGTGCCAGCAGCTTCGTTGACCTAACCCACAATGAGCAGTTCTTC

abundance: many
d_gene: TRBD1
v_gene: TRBV24-1
j_gene: TRBJ2-1
CDR3aa: CATGPLGGQGKNEQFF
CDR3nt: TGTGCCACCGGCCCTCTCGGGGGACAGGGAAAAAATGAGCAGTTCTTC

abundance: many
d_gene: NA
v_gene: TRBV7-9
j_gene: TRBJ1-1
CDR3aa: CASSLQGLPEAFF
CDR3nt: TGTGCCAGCAGCTTACAGGGGCTTCCCGAAGCTTTCTTT

abundance: NA
d_gene: TRBD2
v_gene: TRBV5-1
j_gene: TRBJ2-2
CDR3aa: CASRSGNAGELFF
CDR3nt: TGCGCCAGCAGGAGCGGGAATGCCGGGGAGCTGTTTTTT

abundance: NA
d_gene: NA
v_gene: TRBV5-1
j_gene: TRBJ1-5
CDR3aa: CASSVTPDAQPQHF
CDR3nt: TGCGCCAGCAGCGTCACCCCCGATGCACAGCCCCAGCATTTT

abundance: many
d_gene: TRBD1
v_gene: TRBV20-1
j_gene: TRBJ1-1
CDR3aa: CSASGGAVTEAFF
CDR3nt: TGCAGTGCTTCAGGGGGCGCGGTCACTGAAGCTTTCTTT

abundance: many
d_gene: TRBD2
v_gene: TRBV6-5
j_gene: TRBJ2-3
CDR3aa: CASSYQRGGPDTQYF
CDR3nt: TGTGCCAGCAGTTACCAGCGGGGGGGCCCCGATACGCAGTATTTT

abundance: many
d_gene: TRBD2
v_gene: TRBV5-1
j_gene: TRBJ2-7
CDR3aa: CASSPLAGETYEQYF
CDR3nt: TGCGCCAGCAGCCCCCTAGCGGGGGAAACCTACGAGCAGTACTTC

abundance: NA
d_gene: NA
v_gene: TRBV6-1
j_gene: TRBJ2-1
CDR3aa: CANSVVLGVDYNEQFF
CDR3nt: TGTGCCAACAGTGTAGTTCTGGGGGTAGATTATAACGAGCAGTTCTTC

abundance: few
d_gene: NA
v_gene: TRBV7-2
j_gene: TRBJ2-2
CDR3aa: CASSLDIANTGELFF
CDR3nt: TGTGCCAGCAGCTTAGACATCGCAAACACCGGGGAGCTGTTTTTT

abundance: many
d_gene: TRBD2
v_gene: TRBV5-1
j_gene: TRBJ2-1
CDR3aa: CASTSGTSGRNYNEQFF
CDR3nt: TGCGCCAGCACCTCCGGGACTAGCGGGCGCAACTACAATGAGCAGTTCTTC

abundance: many
d_gene: NA
v_gene: TRBV12-3/TRBV12-4
j_gene: TRBJ1-5
CDR3aa: CASSLAHNQPQHF
CDR3nt: TGTGCCAGCAGTTTAGCACACAATCAGCCCCAGCATTTT

abundance: many
d_gene: NA
v_gene: TRBV9
j_gene: TRBJ1-1
CDR3aa: CASSVELGTEAFF
CDR3nt: TGTGCCAGCAGCGTAGAACTGGGCACTGAAGCTTTCTTT

abundance: many
d_gene: NA
v_gene: TRBV5-1
j_gene: TRBJ2-7
CDR3aa: CASSTEGGLYEQYF
CDR3nt: TGCGCCAGCAGCACCGAAGGGGGACTCTACGAGCAGTACTTC

abundance: many
d_gene: NA
v_gene: TRBV3-1
j_gene: TRBJ1-1
CDR3aa: CASSQGRGNTEAFF
CDR3nt: TGTGCCAGCAGCCAAGGCCGGGGGAACACTGAAGCTTTCTTT

abundance: many
d_gene: NA
v_gene: TRBV5-1
j_gene: TRBJ2-7
CDR3aa: CASKEGTGVLYEQYF
CDR3nt: TGCGCCAGCAAGGAAGGTACAGGCGTCCTCTACGAGCAGTACTTC

abundance: many
d_gene: NA
v_gene: TRBV20-1
j_gene: TRBJ1-1
CDR3aa: CSARVPLGGTEAFF
CDR3nt: TGCAGTGCTAGAGTCCCCTTAGGAGGCACTGAAGCTTTCTTT

abundance: NA
d_gene: NA
v_gene: TRBV6-6
j_gene: TRBJ2-1
CDR3aa: CASSYSNNEQFF
CDR3nt: TGTGCCAGCAGTTACTCGAATAATGAGCAGTTCTTC

abundance: many
d_gene: NA
v_gene: TRBV25-1
j_gene: TRBJ1-1
CDR3aa: CASSEGARYEAFF
CDR3nt: TGTGCCAGCAGTGAAGGGGCGCGGTATGAAGCTTTCTTT

abundance: few
d_gene: NA
v_gene: TRBV5-1
j_gene: TRBJ2-5
CDR3aa: CASTVEGEETQYF
CDR3nt: TGCGCCAGCACCGTGGAGGGTGAGGAGACCCAGTACTTC

abundance: many
d_gene: TRBD1
v_gene: TRBV7-2
j_gene: TRBJ2-7
CDR3aa: CASPLSTGTGLFYEQYF
CDR3nt: TGTGCCAGCCCTTTATCGACGGGGACAGGATTATTCTACGAGCAGTACTTC

abundance: many
d_gene: TRBD1
v_gene: TRBV4-3
j_gene: TRBJ1-2
CDR3aa: CASSHRRTGALYGYTF
CDR3nt: TGCGCCAGCAGCCACCGGCGGACAGGGGCTCTCTATGGCTACACCTTC

abundance: many
d_gene: TRBD2
v_gene: TRBV5-1
j_gene: TRBJ2-1
CDR3aa: CASSLVRGEYNEQFF
CDR3nt: TGCGCCAGCAGCTTGGTGCGGGGGGAATACAATGAGCAGTTCTTC

abundance: many
d_gene: TRBD1
v_gene: TRBV5-1
j_gene: TRBJ1-1
CDR3aa: CASSLEGGPYSTEAFF
CDR3nt: TGCGCCAGCAGCTTGGAAGGGGGCCCCTACAGCACTGAAGCTTTCTTT

abundance: NA
d_gene: NA
v_gene: TRBV7-2
j_gene: TRBJ2-1
CDR3aa: CASSFGGPSSYNEQFF
CDR3nt: TGTGCCAGCAGCTTTGGCGGCCCGAGCTCCTACAATGAGCAGTTCTTC

abundance: many
d_gene: TRBD2
v_gene: TRBV19
j_gene: TRBJ2-1
CDR3aa: CASSIPGLAGDNEQFF
CDR3nt: TGTGCCAGTAGTATACCGGGACTAGCGGGGGACAATGAGCAGTTCTTC

abundance: few
d_gene: TRBD1
v_gene: TRBV5-1
j_gene: TRBJ2-5
CDR3aa: CASSLVGTVQETQYF
CDR3nt: TGCGCCAGCAGCTTGGTTGGGACAGTACAAGAGACCCAGTACTTC

abundance: NA
d_gene: NA
v_gene: TRBV20-1
j_gene: TRBJ1-2
CDR3aa: CSANKAYGYTF
CDR3nt: TGCAGTGCTAACAAGGCCTATGGCTACACCTTC

abundance: many
d_gene: TRBD1
v_gene: TRBV12-3/TRBV12-4
j_gene: TRBJ1-2
CDR3aa: CASTKTGGDYGYTF
CDR3nt: TGTGCCAGCACCAAGACAGGGGGCGACTATGGCTACACCTTC

abundance: many
d_gene: NA
v_gene: TRBV2
j_gene: TRBJ2-7
CDR3aa: CASTKTGSSYEQYF
CDR3nt: TGTGCCAGCACCAAGACAGGTTCCTCCTACGAGCAGTACTTC

abundance: many
d_gene: TRBD1
v_gene: TRBV29-1
j_gene: TRBJ1-1
CDR3aa: CSARTGAYTEAFF
CDR3nt: TGCAGCGCCAGGACAGGGGCCTACACTGAAGCTTTCTTT

abundance: NA
d_gene: TRBD1
v_gene: TRBV20-1
j_gene: TRBJ1-1
CDR3aa: CSAREGAFVTEAFF
CDR3nt: TGCAGTGCTAGGGAGGGGGCGTTTGTCACTGAAGCTTTCTTT

abundance: many
d_gene: NA
v_gene: TRBV6-2/TRBV6-3
j_gene: TRBJ2-3
CDR3aa: CASRPPAPDTQYF
CDR3nt: TGTGCCAGCAGACCGCCCGCGCCAGATACGCAGTATTTT

abundance: NA
d_gene: NA
v_gene: TRBV7-9
j_gene: TRBJ2-4
CDR3aa: CASSFPPGANIQYF
CDR3nt: TGTGCCAGCAGCTTCCCCCCGGGGGCGAACATTCAGTACTTC

abundance: many
d_gene: NA
v_gene: TRBV12-3/TRBV12-4
j_gene: TRBJ2-1
CDR3aa: CASSHATGGGEQFF
CDR3nt: TGTGCCAGCAGCCACGCCACTGGTGGGGGTGAGCAGTTCTTC

abundance: NA
d_gene: NA
v_gene: TRBV2
j_gene: TRBJ2-7
CDR3aa: CASSAKNYEQYF
CDR3nt: TGTGCCAGCAGTGCGAAGAACTACGAGCAGTACTTC